This T cell receptor beta chain is drawn from a study of T cell repertoires in cytomegalovirus infection. The germline V gene encodes CDR1 SGHAT and CDR2 FQDESV (reference sequence). The CDR3 runs to 16 residues. V lost 4 bases to trimming and J lost 0 bases; unmatched junction nucleotides: 6. This clonotype was found many times. TCRdb called the reads again in MiXCR, with one record for every CDR3 protein. The table shows about 97,000 distinct CDR3 sequences, with approximately 15% occurring only once. Source material: PBMCs. The chain is built from TRBV11-1 and TRBJ2-3; 8 bases line up with TRBD2. The TCR comes from a human donor in good health (CMV status not recorded). Some clones in this sample may be carry-over from other donors' samples. As DNA, the CDR3 is TGTGCCAGCAGCTCCCTTCGGGGGGGGAGCACAGATACGCAGTATTTT. It codes for CASSSLRGGSTDTQYF.